The 7 T cell receptor beta chains given below trace back to one sample, sequenced in a study of blood T cell repertoires in COVID-19. Data came from immunoSEQ multiplex PCR; TCRdb stores just in-frame clones and leaves some out. The sample holds a few hundred thousand clones, approximately 83% seen once. The sequenced sample consisted of PBMCs or T cells enriched from blood (not recorded which). These TCRs come from a man aged 25-45 years who had recovered from COVID-19.

The rearrangement links TRBV5-1 to TRBJ2-3, with a weak D call TRBD2 (6 bases). The length of the CDR3 is 14 residues. In germline, CDR1 is SGHRS, CDR2 YFSETQ. With 3 bases removed from V and 2 bases from J, the gap between germline ends came to 10 bases. The CDR3 region has the DNA TGCGCCAGCAGCTGGGGGGTTCTCACAGATACGCAGTATTTT. This gives the protein CASSWGVLTDTQYF.

This clone was found once. The gene calls are TRBV3-1 (or the pseudogene TRBV3-2) and TRBJ1-2, with D possibly matching TRBD1 (6 bases). This CDR3 comprises 12 residues. The V gene's germline CDR1 is LGHDT and CDR2 YNNKEL (reference sequence). Trimming took 7 bases from V and 7 from J, leaving 13 bases between them. The chain's CDR3 is CASTPARGGYTF. The CDR3 DNA reads as TGTGCCAGCACCCCCGCCAGGGGTGGCTACACCTTC.

The chain uses TRBV11-2 and TRBJ1-4; 7 bases map to TRBD1. Germline V gives CDR1 SGHAT, CDR2 FQNNGV. The CDR3 loop spans 19 amino acids. The ends lost 0 bases at V and 5 bases at J; junction bases unmatched: 15. Here the CDR3 reads CASSLERLITGTENEKLFF. CDR3 bases: TGTGCCAGCAGCTTAGAGCGCTTAATCACCGGGACAGAAAATGAAAAACTGTTTTTT.

A remark on this clone: A junction boundary mismatches the germline segment, possibly from a read error. This chain connects TRBV7-7 to TRBJ2-2; D is possibly TRBD2 (7 bases). Germline V gene sequence: CDR1 SSHAT, CDR2 FNYEAQ (reference sequence). The CDR3 contains 16 residues. CDR3 DNA sequence: TGTGCTAGCAGCTTATCCGGGGGGCGGAGCACCGGGGAGCTGTTTTTT. Its translation is CASSLSGGRSTGELFF. The complete variable domain, with remaining parts taken from reference TRBV7-7 and TRBJ2-2, reads GAGVSQSPRYKVTKRGQDVTLRCDPISSHATLYWYQQALGQGPEFLTYFNYEAQPDKSGLPSDRFSAERPEGSISTLTIQRTEQRDSAMYRCASSLSGGRSTGELFFGEGSRLTVL.

At least ten counts were recorded for this clone. The chain joins TRBV7-2 to TRBJ1-5; 9 bases are shared with TRBD1. This CDR3 contains 14 residues. The trim removed 5 bases at V and 4 bases at J, leaving 3 bases unmatched. The germline gives CDR1 SGHTA, CDR2 FQGNSA. The CDR3 here is CASSRDRANQPQHF. CDR3 bases: TGTGCCAGCAGCAGGGACAGGGCAAATCAGCCCCAGCATTTT.

The chain recombines TRBV2 with TRBJ1-3; D gene unclear. Germline V gene sequence: CDR1 SNHLY, CDR2 FYNNEI. The CDR3 length is 13 residues. The ends were cut back, 7 bases at V and 3 bases at J, with 10 bases in the middle. The chain's CDR3 is CASMRAVGNTIYF. The CDR3 region has the DNA TGTGCCAGCATGAGGGCCGTTGGAAACACCATATATTTT.

The CDR3 nucleotides are TGCGCCAGCAGTCAATCGGTCAGGCCTAGCAATCAGCCCCAGCATTTT. It encodes CASSQSVRPSNQPQHF. The chain uses TRBV23-1 and TRBJ1-5; no clear D gene. TRBV23-1 is identified as an open reading frame with a role that is uncertain. V was cut by 0 bases and J by 0 bases, with 9 bases left in between. CDR3 length: 16 residues.